The 12 T cell receptor beta chains below all came from one sample that was sequenced in a study of beta chain features in type 1 diabetes. Study results and caveats: People with Type 1 diabetes carried modestly yet significantly shorter TCRB CDR3s in all four CD4+ subsets.

Every bit of the isolated RNA underwent reverse transcription, so sequencing read expressed TCRB transcripts. The protocol was immunoSEQ multiplex PCR, while the TCRdb copy is restricted to in-frame clones and leaves out a portion. The sample records some 290,000 clones, 24% being singletons. No antigen is known for these receptors. Sequencing was carried out using naive CD4+ T cells from blood. The receptors shown here come from a woman aged 30 to 39 with type 1 diabetes.

The chain joins TRBV5-6 to TRBJ2-5; possible D gene TRBD2, 5 bases. V lost 0 bases and J lost 1, with 7 bases in between. This CDR3 region has 14 residues. Germline CDR1 and CDR2: SGHDT and YYEEEE. CDR3 DNA: TGTGCCAGCAGCTTGGGGACTGTCCAAGAGACCCAGTACTTC. The encoded protein is CASSLGTVQETQYF.

The chain combines TRBV29-1 with TRBJ1-5; tentatively, D is TRBD1 (5 bases). The V gene's germline CDR1 is SQVTM and CDR2 ANQGSEA. V was cut by 4 bases and J by 7 bases, with 20 bases left in between. The CDR3 sequence is 15 residues long. The CDR3 sequence is CSVVLAGNLRQPQHF. In DNA, the CDR3 is TGCAGCGTTGTCCTGGCAGGGAACTTAAGACAGCCCCAGCATTTT.

This clone appeared a single time. Within the sample, other DNA sequences also encode this same CDR3. This rearrangement joins TRBV18 to TRBJ2-7; possible D gene TRBD2, 6 bases. CDR3 length equals 13 residues. V lost 3 bases and J lost 2, with 8 bases in between. CDR1 is KGHSH, CDR2 LQKENI, per germline. CDR3 region: CASSPPGAYEQYF. CDR3 nucleotide sequence: TGTGCCAGCTCACCCCCGGGAGCCTACGAGCAGTACTTC.

The chain joins TRBV23-1 to TRBJ1-2; D gene ambiguous. TRBV23-1 is classed as an ORF, of uncertain function. The CDR3 runs 13 residues. The V and J ends lost 6 bases and 4 bases respectively, with 12 bases between them. The CDR3 nucleotides are TGCGCCAGCAGCCATGGACGGGGCTATGGCTACACCTTC. It translates to CASSHGRGYGYTF.

This clone showed up just a few times. The rearrangement uses TRBV7-2 and TRBJ1-1; weak D call: TRBD1 (6 bases). The CDR3 totals 15 residues. CDR1 SGHTA and CDR2 FQGNSA come from the germline V gene. Between the trimmed V and J ends, which lost 1 base and 4 bases, there was a span of 13 bases. Here the CDR3 DNA reads TGTGCCAGCAGCTTAGTAACTGGGGGCCTCACTGAAGCTTTCTTT. This gives the protein CASSLVTGGLTEAFF.

The genes are TRBV4-1 and TRBJ1-2, with D tentatively TRBD1 (6 bases). The germline V and J ends were trimmed by 1 base and 4 bases, with 19 bases remaining between them. The CDR3 spans 17 residues. From germline, CDR1 is MGHRA and CDR2 YSYEKL. The CDR3 spells CASSQASGTSTGYGYTF. CDR3 DNA: TGCGCCAGCAGCCAAGCCTCCGGGACATCCACGGGCTATGGCTACACCTTC.

The V call is TRBV19, the J call TRBJ2-5; D uncertain. The CDR3 has 14 amino acids. With 7 bases removed from V and 3 bases from J, the gap between germline ends came to 15 bases. The germline gives CDR1 LNHDA, CDR2 SQIVND (reference sequence). DNA of the CDR3: TGTGCCAGTATGTCGACCGCTGAGGAAGAGACCCAGTACTTC. Protein product: CASMSTAEEETQYF.

The chain links TRBV18 to TRBJ2-1; 11 bases match TRBD2. CDR3 length equals 16 residues. Germline V gene sequence: CDR1 KGHSH, CDR2 LQKENI. V gave up 2 bases and J gave up 8 bases; unmatched junction bases: 8. CDR3 in DNA: TGTGCCAGCTCACCAACGGGACTAGCGGCAGGCCATGAGCAGTTCTTC. Translated, it gives CASSPTGLAAGHEQFF.

The chain carries TRBV6-5 and TRBJ1-3, with D unresolved. Looked up from germline, CDR1 is MNHEY and CDR2 is SVGAGI. This CDR3 is 12 amino acids long. V was clipped by 2 bases and J by 8 bases, with 7 bases between them. The CDR3 nucleotides read TGTGCCAGCAGTTACGGAGAAGACACCATATATTTT. Its protein is CASSYGEDTIYF.

The chain is built from TRBV30 and TRBJ1-3, with D unresolved. The V gene's germline CDR1 is GTSNPN and CDR2 SVGIG (reference sequence). V dropped 0 bases and J dropped 4 bases, with 10 bases sitting between them. The CDR3 is 14 amino acids. Written as DNA, the CDR3 is TGTGCCTGGAGTGTAGTCGAGCCCGGAAACACCATATATTTT. The encoded protein is CAWSVVEPGNTIYF.

The rearrangement joins TRBV28 to TRBJ1-2, with 9 bases that match TRBD1. The CDR3 covers 16 residues. V was pared by 4 bases and J by 6 bases, with 12 bases of the junction left unmatched. The germline V gene has CDR1 MDHEN and CDR2 SYDVKM. The CDR3 is CASSSGTGLRSNGYTF. The CDR3, as DNA: TGTGCCAGCAGTTCCGGGACAGGGTTGAGGTCTAATGGCTACACCTTC.

The J gene is TRBJ2-7, the V gene TRBV18, with TRBD2 identical over 8 bases. After removal of 4 bases from V and 5 bases from J, the junction contained 10 bases not matched to a gene. Per the germline V gene, CDR1 is KGHSH and CDR2 is LQKENI. CDR3 length: 15 amino acids. The CDR3 DNA sequence: TGTGCCAGCTCACTTTCCGGGGGGGGTTTCGACGAGCAGTACTTC. Translation gives CASSLSGGGFDEQYF.